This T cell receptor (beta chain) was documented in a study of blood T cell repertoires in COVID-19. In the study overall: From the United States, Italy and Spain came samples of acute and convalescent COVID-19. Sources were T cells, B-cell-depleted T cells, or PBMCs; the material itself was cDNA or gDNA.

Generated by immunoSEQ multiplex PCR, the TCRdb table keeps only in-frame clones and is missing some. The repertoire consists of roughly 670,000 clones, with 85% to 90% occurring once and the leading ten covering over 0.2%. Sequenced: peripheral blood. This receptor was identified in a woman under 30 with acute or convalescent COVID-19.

CDR3 in DNA: TGCAGCGTTGAAAACTATGAAGCTTTCTTT. Translated: CSVENYEAFF. The chain recombines TRBV29-1 with TRBJ1-1; D is uncertain. The CDR3 covers 10 residues. From germline, CDR1 is SQVTM and CDR2 ANQGSEA. Trimming removed 2 bases from V and 7 bases from J, with 5 bases in between.